These T cell receptor beta chains were read from a single sample in a study of technical replicates of blood from a handful of donors. Profiling relied on immunoSEQ multiplex PCR, and the TCRdb table lists in-frame clones only, not all of them. The sample records approximately 75,000 clones, approximately 95% being singletons. The sample taken for sequencing was T cells isolated from PBMCs. The receptors come from a human donor in good health. The CDR3 runs from the conserved cysteine through the conserved F or W. The D gene is left open where the match is weak. Clone size appears in some rows only: once, few, many, or a class for an expanded clone.

.	TRBV6-5	.	TRBJ1-3	CASSSPKTGNTIYF	TGTGCCAGCAGTTCCCCTAAGACAGGAAACACCATATATTTT
once	TRBV5-4	TRBD1	TRBJ2-7	CASSWDSSSYEQYF	TGTGCCAGCAGTTGGGACAGCTCCTCCTACGAGCAGTACTTC
.	TRBV18	.	TRBJ2-1	CASSPPETLPYNEQFF	TGTGCCAGCTCACCACCTGAGACTCTACCCTACAATGAGCAGTTCTTC
.	TRBV29-1	.	TRBJ2-3	CSVLVAFTDTQYF	TGCAGCGTTCTTGTGGCCTTCACAGATACGCAGTATTTT
.	TRBV30	TRBD2	TRBJ2-1	CAWSSGLAGGPANEQFF	TGTGCCTGGAGTTCAGGACTAGCGGGAGGGCCGGCGAATGAGCAGTTCTTC
.	TRBV7-2	.	TRBJ2-1	CASSLVLGSNEQFF	TGTGCCAGCAGCTTAGTCCTGGGCTCCAATGAGCAGTTCTTC
.	TRBV6-5	TRBD2	TRBJ2-7	CASGAGGPSNEQYF	TGTGCCAGCGGAGCGGGAGGGCCCTCTAACGAGCAGTACTTC
.	TRBV6-4	.	TRBJ2-3	CASKDRSTDTQYF	TGTGCCAGCAAGGACAGAAGCACAGATACGCAGTATTTT
.	TRBV28	TRBD1	TRBJ1-5	CASSQDRGSGNQPQHF	TGTGCCAGCAGCCAGGACAGGGGAAGTGGCAATCAGCCCCAGCATTTT
.	TRBV29-1	.	TRBJ1-3	CSVRDSGNTIYF	TGCAGCGTCAGGGACTCTGGAAACACCATATATTTT
.	TRBV2	.	TRBJ2-1	CASSEPSGEQFF	TGTGCCAGCAGTGAACCCAGCGGTGAGCAGTTCTTC
.	TRBV19	TRBD1	TRBJ2-1	CASSRIGQGVGNEQFF	TGTGCCAGTAGCAGAATCGGACAGGGGGTAGGCAATGAGCAGTTCTTC
.	TRBV9	.	TRBJ2-1	CASSGGWHNEQFF	TGTGCCAGCAGTGGAGGGTGGCACAATGAGCAGTTCTTC
.	TRBV19	TRBD1	TRBJ2-1	CASSSDGTGYNEQFF	TGTGCCAGTAGTTCAGACGGGACAGGATACAATGAGCAGTTCTTC
.	TRBV11-2	.	TRBJ2-5	CASSLDLTAQETQYF	TGTGCCAGCAGCTTAGACTTAACAGCTCAAGAGACCCAGTACTTC
.	TRBV6-1	.	TRBJ1-1	CASVWQGDTEAFF	TGTGCCAGCGTCTGGCAGGGTGACACTGAAGCTTTCTTT
.	TRBV6-6	.	TRBJ1-1	CASSYSSQGNTEAFF	TGTGCCAGCAGTTACTCGAGTCAGGGGAACACTGAAGCTTTCTTT
.	TRBV4-3	TRBD2	TRBJ2-1	CASSLGLAGINEQFF	TGCGCCAGCAGCCTAGGACTAGCGGGGATCAATGAGCAGTTCTTC
.	TRBV27	.	TRBJ2-7	CASRSSVGQYEQYF	TGTGCCAGCAGATCAAGCGTAGGACAGTACGAGCAGTACTTC
.	TRBV9	.	TRBJ2-2	CASSVDISGELFF	TGTGCCAGCAGCGTAGATATCTCCGGGGAGCTGTTTTTT
.	TRBV29-1	.	TRBJ2-7	CSVGTGSRSHEQYF	TGCAGCGTAGGTACAGGATCCCGATCCCACGAGCAGTACTTC
.	TRBV28	TRBD2	TRBJ2-1	CASSVSSGHNEQFF	TGTGCCAGCAGTGTAAGTAGCGGGCATAATGAGCAGTTCTTC
.	TRBV28	.	TRBJ2-1	CASSLTGAYNEQFF	TGTGCCAGCAGTTTAACAGGCGCCTACAATGAGCAGTTCTTC
.	TRBV28	.	TRBJ2-7	CASEADSYEQYF	TGTGCCAGCGAAGCGGATAGCTACGAGCAGTACTTC
.	TRBV11-3	TRBD2	TRBJ2-3	CASKRGADTQYF	TGTGCCAGCAAGCGGGGGGCAGATACGCAGTATTTT
once	TRBV10-3	TRBD2	TRBJ2-7	CAASGGIYEQYF	TGTGCCGCATCCGGGGGGATTTACGAGCAGTACTTC
.	TRBV28	.	TRBJ1-5	CASSLVQGSNQPQHF	TGTGCCAGCAGTTTAGTTCAGGGGAGCAATCAGCCCCAGCATTTT
.	TRBV13	.	TRBJ2-3	CASSFSRGADTQYF	TGTGCCAGCAGTTTTAGCAGGGGCGCAGATACGCAGTATTTT
.	TRBV11-3	.	TRBJ1-1	CASSSTTGVVNTEAFF	TGTGCCAGCAGCTCGACGACCGGAGTGGTGAACACTGAAGCTTTCTTT
.	TRBV10-3	.	TRBJ1-5	CATGLGARINGQPQHF	TGTGCCACGGGGTTGGGGGCTAGGATTAACGGTCAGCCCCAGCATTTT
.	TRBV5-4	TRBD1	TRBJ2-1	CASSFPKIRDSANNEQFF	TGTGCCAGCAGCTTCCCAAAGATCCGGGACAGCGCGAACAATGAGCAGTTCTTC
once	TRBV10-2	.	TRBJ1-1	CASSPGGDPEAFF	TGCGCCAGCAGTCCTGGGGGGGACCCTGAAGCTTTCTTT
.	TRBV5-4	.	TRBJ2-7	CASRPKTGGSYEQYF	TGTGCCAGCAGACCTAAGACAGGCGGGTCCTACGAGCAGTACTTC
.	TRBV30	TRBD1	TRBJ1-2	CAWDRGIGQGGYTF	TGTGCCTGGGACAGGGGAATAGGGCAGGGAGGCTACACCTTC
.	TRBV6-1	.	TRBJ2-7	CASSENWDSSYEQYF	TGTGCCAGCAGTGAAAACTGGGACTCATCCTACGAGCAGTACTTC
.	TRBV5-1	TRBD1	TRBJ1-1	CASSIRQGRDTEAFF	TGCGCCAGCAGCATTAGACAGGGGCGAGACACTGAAGCTTTCTTT
.	TRBV6-1	.	TRBJ1-5	CASSERRNQPQHF	TGTGCCAGCAGTGAACGCAGAAATCAGCCCCAGCATTTT
.	TRBV5-4	.	TRBJ2-6	CASSLELSGANVLTF	TGTGCCAGCAGCTTAGAACTCTCTGGGGCCAACGTCCTGACTTTC
.	TRBV10-3	TRBD1	TRBJ2-7	CAISETRQGDEQYF	TGTGCCATCAGTGAGACACGACAGGGTGACGAGCAGTACTTC
.	TRBV6-5	.	TRBJ2-2	CASRGRTTGELFF	TGTGCCAGCAGGGGGAGAACCACCGGGGAGCTGTTTTTT
.	TRBV29-1	TRBD1	TRBJ2-7	CSAANNRGREQYF	TGCAGCGCCGCAAATAACAGGGGGCGTGAGCAGTACTTC
.	TRBV18	TRBD1	TRBJ2-7	CASSRGTELHEQYF	TGTGCCAGCTCACGAGGGACAGAATTACACGAGCAGTACTTC
.	TRBV9	TRBD2	TRBJ2-7	CASSASGSANEQYF	TGTGCCAGCAGCGCTAGCGGGAGCGCCAACGAGCAGTACTTC
.	TRBV6-5	TRBD1	TRBJ2-2	CASRGTGRTGELFF	TGTGCCAGCAGGGGGACAGGCCGGACCGGGGAGCTGTTTTTT
.	TRBV7-8	.	TRBJ2-7	CASSLAARPDLVDEQYF	TGTGCCAGCAGCTTAGCTGCGAGGCCTGATTTGGTCGACGAGCAGTACTTC
.	TRBV6-5	.	TRBJ1-6	CASSYPTAPHLHF	TGTGCCAGCAGCTACCCGACAGCCCCACATCTCCACTTT